This entry lists 2 T cell receptor beta chains sequenced from one sample in a study of T cell responses to AZD1222 COVID-19 vaccine. The table came from immunoSEQ multiplex PCR; TCRdb's copy has only in-frame clones and leaves some out. This repertoire shows about 88,000 clones, around nine tenths found once; its top ten account for about 3.9%. The specimen was peripheral blood, collected on day 0 of AZD1222 vaccination. The receptors here all came from an adult in good health.

V gene TRBV6-2 or TRBV6-3 combines with J gene TRBJ2-1; the D gene is possibly TRBD2 (6 bases). Trimming left V 2 bases short and J 5 bases short, with 13 bases between. The CDR3 totals 15 residues. Germline assignment: CDR1 MNHEY and CDR2 SVGEGT. CDR3 protein: CASSYGGASNNEQFF. CDR3 bases: TGTGCCAGCAGTTACGGCGGGGCGTCGAACAATGAGCAGTTCTTC.

The chain combines TRBV19 with TRBJ1-2; 10 bases are shared with TRBD1. Germline V CDR1 and CDR2: LNHDA, SQIVND (reference sequence). The CDR3 sequence is 16 residues long. The V gene end was trimmed by 5 bases and the J gene end by 3 bases; junction bases not matched to a gene: 9. The chain's CDR3 is CASSPTGTGAHYGYTF. The CDR3 region has the DNA TGTGCCAGTAGTCCCACCGGGACAGGGGCGCACTATGGCTACACCTTC.